The source of this TCR beta chain is a study of blood T cell repertoires in COVID-19. As for the study in general: Spain, Italy and the United States supplied samples that represented acute and convalescent COVID-19. Sources were T cells, B-cell-depleted T cells, or PBMCs; the material itself was cDNA or gDNA.

Under the authors' procedure: Quantification of nucleated cells was approximated via reference gene primer amplification. Libraries were prepared by immunoSEQ multiplex PCR; TCRdb keeps only in-frame clonotypes and omits some of them. Clone size and V and J calls were adopted from that table, with D and trimming inferred from the DNA. The data contain 9,500 to 15,000 clones, approximately 80% of them singletons. The V and J ends lost 4 bases and 2 bases respectively, with 6 bases between them. The CDR3 length is 12 residues. In germline, CDR1 is SGHDT, CDR2 YYEEEE. The V call is TRBV5-6, the J call TRBJ1-1, with D unresolved. This TCR was sampled from a woman between 55 and 75 years old with acute or convalescent COVID-19. Input material: peripheral blood. The CDR3 sequence is CASSPGNTEAFF. The CDR3 nucleotides are TGTGCCAGCAGCCCAGGAAACACTGAAGCTTTCTTT. Using reference TRBV5-6 and TRBJ1-1 for the parts outside the CDR3, the full variable domain is DAGVTQSPTHLIKTRGQQVTLRCSPKSGHDTVSWYQQALGQGPQFIFQYYEEEERQRGNFPDRFSGHQFPNYSSELNVNALLLGDSALYLCASSPGNTEAFFGQGTRLTVV.